These T cell receptor beta chains were read from a single sample in a study of glioma-infiltrating T cells after dendritic cell vaccination. Sequenced by immunoSEQ multiplex PCR; TCRdb stores in-frame clones only, minus some. Of approximately 82,000 clones in the sample, over 85% were seen once. Material: blood, obtained before dendritic cell vaccination. The receptors come from a human donor with glioblastoma. Each CDR3 is given with its conserved first and last residue. Each record gives: clone size, J gene, D gene, CDR3 length, V gene, CDR3 protein, CDR3 DNA. A D gene is named only where the DNA matches it firmly. Not every row has a clone size; where given, it reads once, few, many or a size class.

clone_size: -
j_call: TRBJ2-1
d_call: TRBD2
cdr3_length: 14
v_call: TRBV5-1
cdr3_aa: CASSVSGGYNEQFF
cdr3_nt: TGCGCCAGCAGCGTAAGCGGGGGCTACAATGAGCAGTTCTTC

clone_size: -
j_call: TRBJ2-7
d_call: TRBD1
cdr3_length: 16
v_call: TRBV11-2
cdr3_aa: CASSLGQGQGMGEQYF
cdr3_nt: TGTGCCAGCAGCTTAGGTCAGGGACAGGGGATGGGGGAGCAGTACTTC

clone_size: -
j_call: TRBJ2-1
d_call: TRBD1
cdr3_length: 16
v_call: TRBV6-5
cdr3_aa: CASSYKAGGSYNEQFF
cdr3_nt: TGTGCCAGCAGTTACAAGGCAGGGGGCTCCTACAATGAGCAGTTCTTC

clone_size: -
j_call: TRBJ1-3
d_call: TRBD1
cdr3_length: 13
v_call: TRBV9
cdr3_aa: CASQRGLGNTIYF
cdr3_nt: TGTGCCAGCCAGAGGGGGCTCGGAAACACCATATATTTT

clone_size: -
j_call: TRBJ1-2
d_call: TRBD1
cdr3_length: 15
v_call: TRBV2
cdr3_aa: CASSELGQSLYGYTF
cdr3_nt: TGTGCCAGCAGTGAATTGGGACAGTCTTTATATGGCTACACCTTC

clone_size: -
j_call: TRBJ2-7
d_call: TRBD1
cdr3_length: 14
v_call: TRBV2
cdr3_aa: CASSGQGRSYEQYF
cdr3_nt: TGTGCCAGCAGCGGACAGGGAAGATCCTACGAGCAGTACTTC

clone_size: -
j_call: TRBJ1-1
d_call: -
cdr3_length: 14
v_call: TRBV6-5
cdr3_aa: CASTSGVAGTEAFF
cdr3_nt: TGTGCCAGCACTTCCGGGGTCGCGGGCACTGAAGCTTTCTTT

clone_size: -
j_call: TRBJ1-2
d_call: TRBD1
cdr3_length: 15
v_call: TRBV7-2
cdr3_aa: CASSLDGTGIYGYTF
cdr3_nt: TGTGCCAGCAGCTTAGATGGGACAGGTATCTATGGCTACACCTTC

clone_size: -
j_call: TRBJ2-7
d_call: -
cdr3_length: 14
v_call: TRBV15
cdr3_aa: CATSREGGAYEQYF
cdr3_nt: TGTGCCACCAGCAGAGAAGGGGGAGCCTACGAGCAGTACTTC

clone_size: -
j_call: TRBJ2-1
d_call: TRBD2
cdr3_length: 15
v_call: TRBV9
cdr3_aa: CASSAAGGAYNEQFF
cdr3_nt: TGTGCCAGCAGCGCGGCGGGAGGTGCCTACAATGAGCAGTTCTTC

clone_size: -
j_call: TRBJ2-5
d_call: -
cdr3_length: 14
v_call: TRBV5-1
cdr3_aa: CASSSDSAQETQYF
cdr3_nt: TGCGCCAGCAGCTCGGACAGCGCACAAGAGACCCAGTACTTC

clone_size: -
j_call: TRBJ1-2
d_call: -
cdr3_length: 11
v_call: TRBV6-6
cdr3_aa: CASSPDYGYTF
cdr3_nt: TGTGCCAGCAGTCCGGACTATGGCTACACCTTC

clone_size: -
j_call: TRBJ1-1
d_call: TRBD1
cdr3_length: 12
v_call: TRBV6-1
cdr3_aa: CASLTGGTEAFF
cdr3_nt: TGTGCCAGCTTAACAGGGGGCACTGAAGCTTTCTTT

clone_size: -
j_call: TRBJ1-5
d_call: -
cdr3_length: 13
v_call: TRBV10-3
cdr3_aa: CAIGGGPNQPQHF
cdr3_nt: TGTGCCATCGGTGGGGGGCCCAATCAGCCCCAGCATTTT

clone_size: few
j_call: TRBJ2-3
d_call: TRBD2
cdr3_length: 16
v_call: TRBV2
cdr3_aa: CASRYPGLADTDTQYF
cdr3_nt: TGTGCCAGCCGCTATCCGGGACTAGCGGACACAGATACGCAGTATTTT

clone_size: -
j_call: TRBJ1-4
d_call: TRBD1
cdr3_length: 13
v_call: TRBV29-1
cdr3_aa: CSVEGQSNEKLFF
cdr3_nt: TGCAGCGTAGAGGGACAGAGTAATGAAAAACTGTTTTTT

clone_size: -
j_call: TRBJ1-1
d_call: -
cdr3_length: 17
v_call: TRBV5-1
cdr3_aa: CASSLVSFLGQDTEAFF
cdr3_nt: TGCGCCAGCAGCTTGGTGTCGTTCCTGGGGCAAGACACTGAAGCTTTCTTT

clone_size: -
j_call: TRBJ1-6
d_call: -
cdr3_length: 15
v_call: TRBV28
cdr3_aa: CASRTAGVGNSPLHF
cdr3_nt: TGTGCCAGCAGGACCGCAGGGGTAGGTAATTCACCCCTCCACTTT

clone_size: -
j_call: TRBJ1-5
d_call: -
cdr3_length: 15
v_call: TRBV5-8
cdr3_aa: CASSLSGGVAQPQHF
cdr3_nt: TGTGCCAGCAGCCTCTCGGGGGGGGTGGCTCAGCCCCAGCATTTT

clone_size: -
j_call: TRBJ2-2
d_call: TRBD1
cdr3_length: 13
v_call: TRBV10-3
cdr3_aa: CAIGTGNTGELFF
cdr3_nt: TGTGCCATCGGGACAGGGAACACCGGGGAGCTGTTTTTT

clone_size: -
j_call: TRBJ1-3
d_call: TRBD1
cdr3_length: 16
v_call: TRBV5-5
cdr3_aa: CASSVGTGNSGNTIYF
cdr3_nt: TGTGCCAGCAGCGTCGGGACAGGAAACTCTGGAAACACCATATATTTT

clone_size: once
j_call: TRBJ2-7
d_call: TRBD1
cdr3_length: 15
v_call: TRBV7-2
cdr3_aa: CASSLMGQGIDEQYF
cdr3_nt: TGTGCCAGCAGCTTGATGGGACAGGGGATCGACGAGCAGTACTTC

clone_size: -
j_call: TRBJ1-1
d_call: -
cdr3_length: 11
v_call: TRBV7-9
cdr3_aa: CASSLGGEAFF
cdr3_nt: TGTGCCAGCAGCTTAGGAGGTGAAGCTTTCTTT

clone_size: -
j_call: TRBJ1-1
d_call: -
cdr3_length: 13
v_call: TRBV6-5
cdr3_aa: CASSQDINTEAFF
cdr3_nt: TGTGCCAGCAGTCAAGACATTAACACTGAAGCTTTCTTT

clone_size: -
j_call: TRBJ2-5
d_call: TRBD2
cdr3_length: 14
v_call: TRBV2
cdr3_aa: CASTRSGVQETQYF
cdr3_nt: TGTGCCAGCACCCGTAGCGGGGTCCAAGAGACCCAGTACTTC

clone_size: -
j_call: TRBJ2-7
d_call: -
cdr3_length: 15
v_call: TRBV7-8
cdr3_aa: CASSKRVGSSYEQYF
cdr3_nt: TGTGCCAGCAGCAAGCGAGTGGGGAGCTCCTACGAGCAGTACTTC

clone_size: -
j_call: TRBJ1-4
d_call: TRBD1
cdr3_length: 15
v_call: TRBV5-1
cdr3_aa: CASSRGQGEFEKLFF
cdr3_nt: TGCGCCAGCAGCCGGGGACAGGGAGAATTTGAAAAACTGTTTTTT

clone_size: few
j_call: TRBJ1-5
d_call: -
cdr3_length: 13
v_call: TRBV30
cdr3_aa: CAWSPGMDQPQHF
cdr3_nt: TGTGCCTGGAGCCCGGGGATGGATCAGCCCCAGCATTTT